This is a list of T cell receptor beta chains from one sample in a study of T cell repertoires in cytomegalovirus infection. The antigens these receptors bind are not known. Via MiXCR, TCRdb re-called the reads, giving one row per CDR3 protein. This sample yields roughly 860,000 distinct CDR3 sequences, of which about 33% are seen a single time; approximately 13% belongs to the top ten. Here the sequenced sample was cultured CD8+ T cells from PBMCs, taken from culture after CMV antigen stimulation. The source of these receptors is a human donor in good health (CMV status not recorded). Some clones in this sample may be carry-over from other donors' samples. Both conserved end residues are part of each CDR3. A D gene is named only where the DNA matches it firmly. Clone size is not always given. Where it is, it says once, few, many or a class for expanded clones.

clone_size: many
v_call: TRBV12-3/TRBV12-4
cdr3_length: 14
d_call: TRBD2
j_call: TRBJ2-1
cdr3_nt: TGTGCCAGCAGTCCAGGACTAGCGGGGGATGAGCAGTTCTTC
cdr3_aa: CASSPGLAGDEQFF

clone_size: NA
v_call: TRBV7-2
cdr3_length: 12
d_call: NA
j_call: TRBJ1-1
cdr3_nt: TGTGCCAGCAGCTTAGCCCCTGTTGAAGCTTTCTTT
cdr3_aa: CASSLAPVEAFF

clone_size: NA
v_call: TRBV7-6
cdr3_length: 14
d_call: NA
j_call: TRBJ2-7
cdr3_nt: TGTGCCAGCAGCTCTCAGCGGAACTCCTACGAGCAGTACTTC
cdr3_aa: CASSSQRNSYEQYF

clone_size: NA
v_call: TRBV7-8
cdr3_length: 17
d_call: TRBD2
j_call: TRBJ2-1
cdr3_nt: TGTGCCAGCAGCCCTAGGGGCCTAGCGGGGGTTTACAATGAGCAGTTCTTC
cdr3_aa: CASSPRGLAGVYNEQFF

clone_size: NA
v_call: TRBV20-1
cdr3_length: 15
d_call: NA
j_call: TRBJ1-3
cdr3_nt: TGCAGTGCTAGAGATCAGCCGGGGCTGGGAAACACCATATATTTT
cdr3_aa: CSARDQPGLGNTIYF

clone_size: many
v_call: TRBV12-3/TRBV12-4
cdr3_length: 12
d_call: NA
j_call: TRBJ2-7
cdr3_nt: TGTGCCAGCAGTTTCGGGCGGATTGAGCAGTACTTC
cdr3_aa: CASSFGRIEQYF

clone_size: few
v_call: TRBV24-1
cdr3_length: 15
d_call: NA
j_call: TRBJ1-2
cdr3_nt: TGTGCCACCAGTGACCTAACCGACAGGAACTATGGCTACACCTTC
cdr3_aa: CATSDLTDRNYGYTF

clone_size: NA
v_call: TRBV6-5
cdr3_length: 17
d_call: NA
j_call: TRBJ2-7
cdr3_nt: TGTGCCAGCAGTTCCTTTCCGGATGGCGCTGGGTCCTACGAGCAGTACTTC
cdr3_aa: CASSSFPDGAGSYEQYF

clone_size: many
v_call: TRBV7-9
cdr3_length: 16
d_call: TRBD1
j_call: TRBJ1-2
cdr3_nt: TGTGCCAGCAGCTTACCCCGGGACAGGGTTGACTATGGCTACACCTTC
cdr3_aa: CASSLPRDRVDYGYTF

clone_size: NA
v_call: TRBV4-1
cdr3_length: 14
d_call: NA
j_call: TRBJ1-1
cdr3_nt: TGCGCCAGCAGCCAAGTATCCGGGGGCCATGAAGCTTTCTTT
cdr3_aa: CASSQVSGGHEAFF

clone_size: few
v_call: TRBV9
cdr3_length: 15
d_call: NA
j_call: TRBJ2-2
cdr3_nt: TGTGCCAGCAGCCCCTCCAGGGCGAAGACCGGGGAGCTGTTTTTT
cdr3_aa: CASSPSRAKTGELFF

clone_size: many
v_call: TRBV7-2
cdr3_length: 15
d_call: NA
j_call: TRBJ2-1
cdr3_nt: TGTGCCAGCAGCTTAGTGGGGGCCTCCTACAATGAGCAGTTCTTC
cdr3_aa: CASSLVGASYNEQFF

clone_size: few
v_call: TRBV2
cdr3_length: 19
d_call: NA
j_call: TRBJ2-1
cdr3_nt: TGTGCCAGCAGTAAGGACTGGCCACTGGGAGACGAAACCTACAATGAGCAGTTCTTC
cdr3_aa: CASSKDWPLGDETYNEQFF

clone_size: NA
v_call: TRBV7-6
cdr3_length: 17
d_call: NA
j_call: TRBJ1-4
cdr3_nt: TGTGCCAGCAACAAGAAGGGGCAGGAACCAACTAATGAAAAACTGTTTTTT
cdr3_aa: CASNKKGQEPTNEKLFF

clone_size: NA
v_call: TRBV19
cdr3_length: 15
d_call: NA
j_call: TRBJ1-1
cdr3_nt: TGTGCCAGTAGTCCCACTAAGGGCTCGTACACTGAAGCTTTCTTT
cdr3_aa: CASSPTKGSYTEAFF

clone_size: NA
v_call: TRBV2
cdr3_length: 12
d_call: NA
j_call: TRBJ2-1
cdr3_nt: TGTGCCAGCAGTGAGACGGCATATGAGCAGTTCTTC
cdr3_aa: CASSETAYEQFF

clone_size: NA
v_call: TRBV28
cdr3_length: 17
d_call: TRBD2
j_call: TRBJ2-3
cdr3_nt: TGTGCCAGCACCCTAAATCGACTAGCGGGGCCTACAGATACGCAGTATTTT
cdr3_aa: CASTLNRLAGPTDTQYF

clone_size: few
v_call: TRBV12-3/TRBV12-4
cdr3_length: 16
d_call: NA
j_call: TRBJ1-1
cdr3_nt: TGTGCCAGCAGCATGGGCGCGGAGGCCGGGAACACTGAAGCTTTCTTT
cdr3_aa: CASSMGAEAGNTEAFF

clone_size: NA
v_call: TRBV12-3/TRBV12-4
cdr3_length: 13
d_call: NA
j_call: TRBJ1-1
cdr3_nt: TGTGCCAGCAGTTTAGCCGGCCTCCTCGGGGCTTTCTTT
cdr3_aa: CASSLAGLLGAFF

clone_size: once
v_call: TRBV4-3
cdr3_length: 14
d_call: NA
j_call: TRBJ1-2
cdr3_nt: TGCGCCAGCAGCCAAGTAAGAGCTGACTATGGCTACACCTTC
cdr3_aa: CASSQVRADYGYTF

clone_size: NA
v_call: TRBV27
cdr3_length: 15
d_call: NA
j_call: TRBJ2-5
cdr3_nt: TGTGCCAGCAGTTTAGGAGAAGATCCCCAAGAGACCCAGTACTTC
cdr3_aa: CASSLGEDPQETQYF

clone_size: few
v_call: TRBV2
cdr3_length: 16
d_call: TRBD1
j_call: TRBJ2-1
cdr3_nt: TGTGCCAGCAGTGGATCACAGGGGAGCTCCTACAATGAGCAGTTCTTC
cdr3_aa: CASSGSQGSSYNEQFF

clone_size: NA
v_call: TRBV2
cdr3_length: 11
d_call: NA
j_call: TRBJ2-5
cdr3_nt: TGTGCCAGCAGGATTCGTGAGACCCAGTACTTC
cdr3_aa: CASRIRETQYF

clone_size: few
v_call: TRBV20-1
cdr3_length: 15
d_call: TRBD2
j_call: TRBJ2-7
cdr3_nt: TGCAGTGCTAGAGTAGGGACTAGCACCTATTACGAGCAGTACTTC
cdr3_aa: CSARVGTSTYYEQYF

clone_size: NA
v_call: TRBV9
cdr3_length: 15
d_call: NA
j_call: TRBJ1-5
cdr3_nt: TGTGCCAGCAGCCGGTCGGGGGCTAGCAATCAGCCCCAGCATTTT
cdr3_aa: CASSRSGASNQPQHF

clone_size: NA
v_call: TRBV7-9
cdr3_length: 15
d_call: NA
j_call: TRBJ1-2
cdr3_nt: TGTGCCAGCACCGAGGAGGCACGACAGTCCGATGGCTACACCTTC
cdr3_aa: CASTEEARQSDGYTF

clone_size: NA
v_call: TRBV13
cdr3_length: 11
d_call: NA
j_call: TRBJ1-1
cdr3_nt: TGTGCCAGCCTCGTTGGCCCTGAAGCTTTCTTT
cdr3_aa: CASLVGPEAFF

clone_size: NA
v_call: TRBV2
cdr3_length: 14
d_call: TRBD1
j_call: TRBJ1-1
cdr3_nt: TGTGCCAGCAGTGATTACAGGGGCGGTACTGAAGCTTTCTTT
cdr3_aa: CASSDYRGGTEAFF

clone_size: few
v_call: TRBV7-6
cdr3_length: 20
d_call: TRBD2
j_call: TRBJ2-3
cdr3_nt: TGTGCCAGCAGCTTAGGTCTGGCCACGACTAGCGGGGGTTCCACAGATACGCAGTATTTT
cdr3_aa: CASSLGLATTSGGSTDTQYF

clone_size: NA
v_call: TRBV7-9
cdr3_length: 15
d_call: TRBD1
j_call: TRBJ2-1
cdr3_nt: TGTGCCAGCAGCTACAGGGGGAATTTGGGCAATGAGCAGTTCTTC
cdr3_aa: CASSYRGNLGNEQFF

clone_size: NA
v_call: TRBV12-3/TRBV12-4
cdr3_length: 15
d_call: TRBD2
j_call: TRBJ2-3
cdr3_nt: TGTGCCAGCAGTAATAGCGGGGGTAGCACAGATACGCAGTATTTT
cdr3_aa: CASSNSGGSTDTQYF

clone_size: NA
v_call: TRBV6-4
cdr3_length: 15
d_call: NA
j_call: TRBJ1-2
cdr3_nt: TGTGCCAGCGGTGAAGAATGGTCCCGGGACTATGGCTACACCTTC
cdr3_aa: CASGEEWSRDYGYTF

clone_size: NA
v_call: TRBV7-8
cdr3_length: 16
d_call: NA
j_call: TRBJ2-1
cdr3_nt: TGTGCCAGCAGCTTAGGCCGGCACAAGTCCTACAATGAGCAGTTCTTC
cdr3_aa: CASSLGRHKSYNEQFF

clone_size: many
v_call: TRBV27
cdr3_length: 15
d_call: NA
j_call: TRBJ1-5
cdr3_nt: TGTGCCAGCAGTTTATCCGGGCAGGGACGTCAGCCCCAGCATTTT
cdr3_aa: CASSLSGQGRQPQHF

clone_size: NA
v_call: TRBV6-6
cdr3_length: 15
d_call: NA
j_call: TRBJ2-2
cdr3_nt: TGTGCCAGCAGTTACTTCGGACGTTGGCCCGGGGAGCTGTTTTTT
cdr3_aa: CASSYFGRWPGELFF

clone_size: many
v_call: TRBV11-2
cdr3_length: 14
d_call: NA
j_call: TRBJ2-6
cdr3_nt: TGTGCCAGCAGCTTAGATTCCGGGGCCAACGTCCTGACTTTC
cdr3_aa: CASSLDSGANVLTF

clone_size: NA
v_call: TRBV27
cdr3_length: 14
d_call: NA
j_call: TRBJ1-1
cdr3_nt: TGTACCAGCAGTTTTAGGGCAGGAGGGACTGAAGCTTTCTTT
cdr3_aa: CTSSFRAGGTEAFF

clone_size: NA
v_call: TRBV7-3
cdr3_length: 17
d_call: TRBD2
j_call: TRBJ2-2
cdr3_nt: TGTGCCAGCAGTTTTTCGGGACTAGAGCCCCCCACCGGGGAGCTGTTTTTT
cdr3_aa: CASSFSGLEPPTGELFF

clone_size: NA
v_call: TRBV9
cdr3_length: 17
d_call: NA
j_call: TRBJ1-1
cdr3_nt: TGTGCCAGCAGCGTACGATTTGTCGTCGGGGAGAGCACTGAAGCTTTCTTT
cdr3_aa: CASSVRFVVGESTEAFF

clone_size: many
v_call: TRBV11-2
cdr3_length: 16
d_call: NA
j_call: TRBJ2-3
cdr3_nt: TGTGCCAGCAGCTTAGAAAACAGGCGATACACAGATACGCAGTATTTT
cdr3_aa: CASSLENRRYTDTQYF

clone_size: NA
v_call: TRBV18
cdr3_length: 15
d_call: NA
j_call: TRBJ2-5
cdr3_nt: TGTGCCAGCTCACCGGAAGGGACTCACCAAGAGACCCAGTACTTC
cdr3_aa: CASSPEGTHQETQYF

clone_size: NA
v_call: TRBV6-1
cdr3_length: 14
d_call: NA
j_call: TRBJ1-1
cdr3_nt: TGTGCCAGCAGTGAAGGTGGCCTGGGGACTGAAGCTTTCTTT
cdr3_aa: CASSEGGLGTEAFF

clone_size: NA
v_call: TRBV7-9
cdr3_length: 12
d_call: NA
j_call: TRBJ2-2
cdr3_nt: TGTGCCAGCAGCATGCTAAGCGGGGAGCTGTTTTTT
cdr3_aa: CASSMLSGELFF

clone_size: few
v_call: TRBV27
cdr3_length: 14
d_call: TRBD2
j_call: TRBJ2-7
cdr3_nt: TGTGCCAGCAGTTTAACGACTAGCGGCCACGAGCAGTACTTC
cdr3_aa: CASSLTTSGHEQYF

clone_size: few
v_call: TRBV6-5
cdr3_length: 18
d_call: NA
j_call: TRBJ2-1
cdr3_nt: TGTGCCAGCAGTAAAGGGACGCTGGAGTCCGGGGGCTACAATGAGCAGTTCTTC
cdr3_aa: CASSKGTLESGGYNEQFF

clone_size: NA
v_call: TRBV3-1
cdr3_length: 12
d_call: NA
j_call: TRBJ2-7
cdr3_nt: TGTGCCAGCAGCCAAGATACCCACGAGCAGTACTTC
cdr3_aa: CASSQDTHEQYF

clone_size: NA
v_call: TRBV6-1
cdr3_length: 11
d_call: NA
j_call: TRBJ1-1
cdr3_nt: TGTGCCAGCACCACGGACAGTGAAGCTTTCTTT
cdr3_aa: CASTTDSEAFF

clone_size: few
v_call: TRBV10-3
cdr3_length: 13
d_call: NA
j_call: TRBJ1-1
cdr3_nt: TGTGCCATCAGTGAGTCGGCGGGCAAGGAAGCTTTCTTT
cdr3_aa: CAISESAGKEAFF

clone_size: few
v_call: TRBV7-6
cdr3_length: 16
d_call: TRBD1
j_call: TRBJ2-1
cdr3_nt: TGTGCCAGCAGCTTAACCGGGACAGGGGGGTCCAATGAGCAGTTCTTC
cdr3_aa: CASSLTGTGGSNEQFF

clone_size: NA
v_call: TRBV19
cdr3_length: 15
d_call: NA
j_call: TRBJ1-6
cdr3_nt: TGTGCCAGTAGTACCCTCGGGGTGGACAATTCACCCCTCCACTTT
cdr3_aa: CASSTLGVDNSPLHF

clone_size: NA
v_call: TRBV19
cdr3_length: 16
d_call: NA
j_call: TRBJ2-2
cdr3_nt: TGTGCCAGTAGTTTAGCCGGGCCCGGCGGTCCCGGGGAGCTGTTTTTT
cdr3_aa: CASSLAGPGGPGELFF

clone_size: NA
v_call: TRBV6-2/TRBV6-3
cdr3_length: 16
d_call: NA
j_call: TRBJ1-1
cdr3_nt: TGTGCCAGCAGTTACTCTACACGCAAGATGGACACTGAAGCTTTCTTT
cdr3_aa: CASSYSTRKMDTEAFF

clone_size: few
v_call: TRBV28
cdr3_length: 15
d_call: NA
j_call: TRBJ1-3
cdr3_nt: TGTGCCAGCAGTCCCTACCTCCAGGGTGGAAACACCATATATTTT
cdr3_aa: CASSPYLQGGNTIYF

clone_size: many
v_call: TRBV6-6
cdr3_length: 11
d_call: NA
j_call: TRBJ2-5
cdr3_nt: TGTGCCAGCACCCAGGGGGAGACCCAGTACTTC
cdr3_aa: CASTQGETQYF

clone_size: few
v_call: TRBV19
cdr3_length: 14
d_call: NA
j_call: TRBJ2-2
cdr3_nt: TGTGCCAGTACGGAGGGTATGGACACCGGGGAGCTGTTTTTT
cdr3_aa: CASTEGMDTGELFF

clone_size: few
v_call: TRBV4-2
cdr3_length: 20
d_call: TRBD2
j_call: TRBJ2-3
cdr3_nt: TGTGCCAGCAGCTCAATTGTCGGACTAGCATCTCCCAGGCCCACAGATACGCAGTATTTT
cdr3_aa: CASSSIVGLASPRPTDTQYF

clone_size: NA
v_call: TRBV7-9
cdr3_length: 14
d_call: NA
j_call: TRBJ2-7
cdr3_nt: TGTGCCAGCAGCTTAGCGGGGGCCCCTGTGGAGCAGTACTTC
cdr3_aa: CASSLAGAPVEQYF

clone_size: few
v_call: TRBV18
cdr3_length: 18
d_call: TRBD2
j_call: TRBJ2-1
cdr3_nt: TGTGCCAGCTCACCGACCCTACGAAGGACTAGCGGGTACAATGAGCAGTTCTTC
cdr3_aa: CASSPTLRRTSGYNEQFF

clone_size: NA
v_call: TRBV7-4
cdr3_length: 8
d_call: NA
j_call: TRBJ2-1
cdr3_nt: TGTGCTGAAAATGAGCAGTTCTTC
cdr3_aa: CAENEQFF